This section outlines one TCR beta chain sequence together with its context. In the sorted-subset replicate PCRs, 200 ng DNA, 25,000 to 30,000 T cell genomes, was used. Clones were read by immunoSEQ multiplex PCR, and TCRdb kept only the in-frame ones, dropping some. The table has approximately 320,000 clones, more than 75% seen once. This entry comes from a study of shared clonotypes between healthy human individuals. CDR1 SNHLY and CDR2 FYNNEI come from the germline V gene. Germline trimming cut 8 bases from V and 3 bases from J; bases unmatched to any gene: 6. The length of the CDR3 is 14 residues.

This TCR derives from a man between 18 and 35 years old in good health. Source material: memory CD8+ T cells sorted from blood. Subset given: CD45RO+ cells pooled with CCR7-negative TemRA cells. This chain uses TRBV2 with TRBJ2-1; 8 bases agree with TRBD1. CDR3 nucleotides: TGTGCCAGCCTGGGACAGGAGGACTACAATGAGCAGTTCTTC. Its protein product is CASLGQEDYNEQFF. Variable domain in full (rest from reference TRBV2 and TRBJ2-1): EPEVTQTPSHQVTQMGQEVILRCVPISNHLYFYWYRQILGQKVEFLVSFYNNEISEKSEIFDDQFSVERPDGSNFTLKIRSTKLEDSAMYFCASLGQEDYNEQFFGPGTRLTVL.